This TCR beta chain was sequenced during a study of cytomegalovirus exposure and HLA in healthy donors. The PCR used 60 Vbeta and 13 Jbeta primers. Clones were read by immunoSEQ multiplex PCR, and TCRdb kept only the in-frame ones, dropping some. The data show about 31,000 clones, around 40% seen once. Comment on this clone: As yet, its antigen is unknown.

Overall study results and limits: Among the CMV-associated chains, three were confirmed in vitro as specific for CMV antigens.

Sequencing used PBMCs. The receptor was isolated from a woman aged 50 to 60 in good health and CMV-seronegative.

Here the CDR3 DNA reads TGCGCCAGCAGCTCCGGGGAACAGCTCTCCTACAATGAGCAGTTCTTC. Its translation: CASSSGEQLSYNEQFF. The chain has TRBV5-1 and TRBJ2-1; tentatively, D is TRBD2 (5 bases). The V end lost 3 bases, the J end lost 0 bases, and 13 bases lay between the germline ends. The CDR3 consists of 16 residues. The germline V gene has CDR1 SGHRS and CDR2 YFSETQ.